This section outlines one T cell receptor (beta chain) sequence together with its context. This specimen belongs to a study of blood T cell repertoires in COVID-19. Study details: PBMCs, B-cell-depleted T cells, or T cells provided the cDNA or gDNA that made up the material.

In the authors' methods: Scientists estimated how many nucleated cells there were by amplifying reference gene primers. Profiled with immunoSEQ multiplex PCR; TCRdb holds only in-frame clones, not every one. D and trimming were read from the DNA, whereas the V and J calls and clone size are those reported in that table. The repertoire holds about 120,000 clones, with around 87% as singletons. The receptor was derived from a woman aged 65 to 85 with acute or convalescent COVID-19. Material for sequencing was peripheral blood.

CDR3 sequence reads: CASSQEGASGVNTGELFF. The CDR3 coding sequence is TGTGCCAGCAGCCAAGAAGGAGCTAGCGGGGTGAACACCGGGGAGCTGTTTTTT. The V call is TRBV4-2, the J call TRBJ2-2; 9 bases are a match to TRBD2. CDR3 length equals 18 residues. V lost 0 bases to trimming and J lost 1 base; unmatched junction nucleotides: 6. Germline CDR1 is LGHNA and CDR2 is YNFKEQ.